This TCR beta chain is from a study of Ad26.COV2.S vaccination and SARS-CoV-2 variants (dated by TCRdb to the early 2020s). Some background on the complete study: Donors in the vaccine arm were drawn from COV1001, a phase I-IIa trial of Ad26.COV2.S in healthy adults that was multicentre, randomized, double-blind and placebo-controlled. Ad26.COV2.S was given intramuscularly at 5x10^10 or 1x10^11 viral particles, as a single shot or as two shots 56 days apart. Sequencing of the TCRbeta repertoire served to evaluate the specificity and breadth of SARS-CoV-2-reactive T cell receptors following Ad26.COV2.S vaccination. A total of roughly 30 samples were included in the TCR-sequenced set, comprising roughly 19 Ad26.COV2.S vaccine recipients, 5 placebo recipients and 8 SARS-CoV-2 convalescent individuals. Participants in the trial were split at random into five groups of five each, receiving low-dose or high-dose Ad26.COV2.S once or twice, or else placebo on both occasions. Investigators did not know the trial group allocation while performing experiments and assessing outcomes. The paper as a whole reports these results and caveats: The study was not powered for comparison of responses between vaccine doses or regimens. After vaccination, substantial breadth of spike-specific CD8+ and CD4+ T cell responses was reported. Ad26.COV2.S recipients had higher spike-specific TCR breadth than placebo recipients (P = 0.0014). Vaccine and placebo recipients had comparable non-spike TCR breadth, which fits with the vaccine containing only spike. According to the authors, total T cell responses may have been underestimated by the TCR breadth and depth analyses.

The immunoSEQ Assay was the method used to sequence TCRbeta CDR3 regions. After extraction, genomic DNA underwent amplification by bias-controlled multiplex PCR, followed by high-throughput sequencing. As for the authors' bioinformatics: To quantify the absolute abundance of every unique TCRbeta CDR3 region, sequences were collapsed and filtered. T cell fraction was estimated by normalization of TCRbeta template counts to usable DNA, with usable DNA being measured through amplification of reference genes present in all nucleated cells. Repertoire TCRs were annotated as SARS-CoV-2-specific by exact matching of V gene, CDR3 amino acid sequence and J gene to a known reactive TCR set. The reference SARS-CoV-2 TCR set was obtained from MIRA and was filtered for enrichment in COVID-19-positive ImmuneCODE repertoires, whereby public or cross-reactive TCRs were removed. Drawing on the MIRA antigens, annotated TCRs were analysed further at the level of specific ORF or position within ORF. Breadth was defined as the number of annotated unique rearrangements divided by the total number of unique productive rearrangements, and depth was defined as the summed frequency of the annotated unique rearrangements. Group comparisons of TCR breadth used two-sided Wilcoxon rank-sum tests. The table comes from immuneACCESS by way of TCRdb, which keeps in-frame sequences with V and J called. Part of the clones is missing from these tables; in studies checked, under half for an unresolved V gene and the rest for unknown reasons. V, J and clone size were drawn from that table, and D and trimming were deduced from the DNA. The sample has approximately 410,000 clones on record, 88% of them singletons. The ten largest clonotypes hold 3.6% of the sample.

Details on this clone: Its binding antigen is unknown. No clone much larger than this one lies a single base away; base qualities are absent.

Explained via the paper, the treatment or condition label denotes: 15 to 20 received Ad26.COV2.S at low or high dose, single or two shots; about 5 received placebo; per-sample allocation not given. For vaccine and placebo recipients, the sequenced repertoires came from samples collected on day 63 after the first injection. Between 29 July and 7 August 2020, Cohort 1b enrolled 25 adults aged 18-55 years at one site in Boston, USA. Ad26.COV2.S was a replication-incompetent adenovirus type 26 vector that expressed a prefusion-stabilized SARS-CoV-2 spike protein derived from the original Wuhan strain. For CDR1 and CDR2, the germline V gene lists MGHRA and YSYEKL. From the cysteine up to the phenylalanine, the CDR3 has a length of 14 residues. Only the CDR3 region is kept as DNA, spanning 42 bases read in frame from base 1. V gives up 2 bases and J gives up 5 bases, and the segment between their germline ends measures 10 bases.

This TCR derives from a person between 18 and 65 years old who received the Ad26.COV2.S COVID-19 vaccine or a placebo. Sample: peripheral blood, taken in a trial of Ad26.COV2.S vaccine versus placebo. Recombination connected TRBV4-1 to TRBJ2-1; the D gene assignment is ambiguous. The CDR3 loop reads CASSQRSIHNEQFF. The sequence in DNA is TGCGCCAGCAGCCAAAGATCTATCCACAATGAGCAGTTCTTC.